The TCR beta chain under discussion was sequenced for a study of shared clonotypes between healthy human individuals. Clones were sequenced by immunoSEQ multiplex PCR, and TCRdb holds only the in-frame ones, with some missing. Of approximately 2.3 million clones listed, over 85% were seen once; the top ten hold 0.39%. Germline V gene sequence: CDR1 SGHDN, CDR2 FVKESK. V lost 1 base to trimming and J lost 5 bases, with 8 bases between them. The CDR3 is 13 residues long. This clone was seen more than once but under ten times. This receptor was identified in a man aged 18 to 29 in good health. Some clones in this sample may be carry-over from other donors' samples. Input material: naive CD4+ T cells from PBMCs. Subset reported: CD45RA+ positively selected. This chain uses TRBV14 with TRBJ1-1; D is unclear. CDR3 in DNA: TGTGCCAGCAGCCAAGCTCGGCGGACTGAAGCTTTCTTT. This encodes CASSQARRTEAFF.